The T cell receptor (beta chain) under discussion was sequenced for a study of vaccination effects on CD4 cells after COVID-19. Study background: Each participant was given two doses of one vaccine (BNT162b2 or mRNA-1273).

Per the germline V gene, CDR1 is MGHRA and CDR2 is YSYEKL. After removal of 4 bases from V and 5 bases from J, the junction contained 8 bases not matched to a gene. The CDR3 totals 15 residues. Findings and caveats of the study: Late post-vaccination samples showed marked contraction of infection- and vaccine-induced clones.

TCRdb keeps only in-frame clones here, not all; method: immunoSEQ multiplex PCR. The sample records 20,000 to 25,000 clones, roughly two thirds being singletons. Remarks on this clone: Antigen unknown.

Within the ViraFEST assay, antigen-specific CD4+ T cells underwent expansion with viral peptide pools prior to sequencing. Culture proceeded for more than nine days, and CD4+ T cells were then isolated. Vaccinated recipients, who were negative for nucleocapsid antibodies, had no history of SARS-CoV-2 infection. Sequenced here: CD4+ T cells from PBMCs cultured with HCoV-NL63 spike peptides, sampled before COVID-19 vaccination. The receptor was isolated from a human donor who received a COVID-19 vaccine. The chain links TRBV4-1 to TRBJ1-1; 9 bases are a match to TRBD1. CDR3 protein: CASSPETGGRTEAFF. CDR3 DNA: TGCGCCAGCAGCCCAGAGACAGGGGGTAGGACTGAAGCTTTCTTT.